This is a list of T cell receptor beta chains from one sample in a study of shared clonotypes between healthy human individuals. The assay was immunoSEQ multiplex PCR, and TCRdb's table has in-frame clones only and misses some. This table has 2 million to 2.5 million clones, about 93% appearing once. The sequenced material came from naive CD8+ T cells from PBMCs. These TCRs come from a man younger than 35 in good health. Some clones in this sample may be carry-over from other donors' samples. The CDR3 runs from the conserved cysteine through the conserved F or W. A D gene is named only where the DNA matches it firmly. The size field is filled for only some rows; it gives once, few, many or a size class.

TRBJ2-7	NA	TRBV29-1	TRBD1	TGCAGCGCTATGGGGACAGGGACGATATCCTACGAGCAGTACTTC	CSAMGTGTISYEQYF
TRBJ2-1	NA	TRBV7-2	NA	TGTGCCAGCAGCTTAGTAATAGGGTCCTACAATGAGCAGTTCTTC	CASSLVIGSYNEQFF
TRBJ2-2	NA	TRBV9	TRBD2	TGTGCCAGCAGCGTACTAACTAGCGGGAGTACCGGGGAGCTGTTTTTT	CASSVLTSGSTGELFF
TRBJ1-1	NA	TRBV6-5	TRBD1	TGTGCCAGCAGTTACTTCGGCAGGGGGCGGGACACTGAAGCTTTCTTT	CASSYFGRGRDTEAFF
TRBJ2-5	NA	TRBV7-3	NA	TGTGCCAGCAGCCCCGGGACCAACTGGGAGACCCAGTACTTC	CASSPGTNWETQYF
TRBJ1-5	NA	TRBV30	TRBD1	TGTGCCTGGAGTGTAAGAGGACAGGGAAGCAATCAGCCCCAGCATTTT	CAWSVRGQGSNQPQHF
TRBJ2-3	NA	TRBV28	TRBD2	TGTGCCAGCAGCCACTATAGCGGGAGGGTAGATACGCAGTATTTT	CASSHYSGRVDTQYF
TRBJ2-2	once	TRBV27	TRBD2	TGTGCCAGCAGTTTAATGGCGGGAGCGTCCGGGGAGCTGTTTTTT	CASSLMAGASGELFF
TRBJ2-3	NA	TRBV9	NA	TGTGCCAGCAGCGTTCATTCTACAGGACCGTCTAGCACAGATACGCAGTATTTT	CASSVHSTGPSSTDTQYF
TRBJ2-7	NA	TRBV9	TRBD2	TGTGCCAGCAGCGCCGCGCCGGGACTAGTCTCCTACGAGCAGTACTTC	CASSAAPGLVSYEQYF
TRBJ2-3	NA	TRBV28	NA	TGTGCCAGCAGTTTGCAGCGGAGTAGCACAGATACGCAGTATTTT	CASSLQRSSTDTQYF
TRBJ2-3	once	TRBV27	TRBD1	TGTGCCAGCAGTACCCGGATATGGGGACAGGAGGGAGATACGCAGTATTTT	CASSTRIWGQEGDTQYF
TRBJ1-4	NA	TRBV9	NA	TGTGCCAGCAGCGTAGGGGGAGCCGGGGTTGAAAAACTGTTTTTT	CASSVGGAGVEKLFF